The clone carrying this TCR beta chain was detected only a few times. In the study's own analysis: Amplified reference gene primers provided the basis for estimating nucleated cell counts. TCRdb's copy holds only in-frame clones and misses some; the assay was immunoSEQ multiplex PCR. V and J calls and clone size are given by that table; D and trimming were obtained from the DNA. The sample includes approximately 170,000 clones, around 82% seen only once; the top ten take around a fifth. These data originate in a study of blood T cell repertoires in COVID-19. Study in general: Samples representing acute and convalescent COVID-19 were sourced from the United States, Italy and Spain. PBMCs, B-cell-depleted T cells, or T cells were the source of the cDNA or gDNA that made up the material.

Germline V gene lookup returns CDR1 SGHRS and CDR2 YFSETQ. This CDR3 spans 15 amino acids. The V end was cut by 0 bases, the J end by 0 bases, with 7 bases between. Sequencing input: peripheral blood. The chain couples TRBV5-1 to TRBJ1-3; D remains unclear. The TCR sequence derives from a woman in her seventies who had recovered from COVID-19. The CDR3: CASSLGATSGNTIYF. The CDR3 coding sequence is TGCGCCAGCAGCTTGGGGGCCACCTCTGGAAACACCATATATTTT.